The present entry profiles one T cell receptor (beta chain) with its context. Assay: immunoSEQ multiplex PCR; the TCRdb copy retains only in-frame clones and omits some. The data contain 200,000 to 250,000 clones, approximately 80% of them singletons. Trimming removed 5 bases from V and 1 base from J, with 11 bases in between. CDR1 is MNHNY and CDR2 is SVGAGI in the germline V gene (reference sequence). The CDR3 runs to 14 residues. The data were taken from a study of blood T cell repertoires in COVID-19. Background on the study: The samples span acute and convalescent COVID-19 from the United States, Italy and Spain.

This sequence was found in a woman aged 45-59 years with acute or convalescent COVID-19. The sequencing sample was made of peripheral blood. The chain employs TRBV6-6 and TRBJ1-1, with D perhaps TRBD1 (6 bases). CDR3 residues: CASSPTTGNTEAFF. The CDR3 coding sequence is TGTGCCAGCAGTCCTACGACAGGGAACACTGAAGCTTTCTTT.